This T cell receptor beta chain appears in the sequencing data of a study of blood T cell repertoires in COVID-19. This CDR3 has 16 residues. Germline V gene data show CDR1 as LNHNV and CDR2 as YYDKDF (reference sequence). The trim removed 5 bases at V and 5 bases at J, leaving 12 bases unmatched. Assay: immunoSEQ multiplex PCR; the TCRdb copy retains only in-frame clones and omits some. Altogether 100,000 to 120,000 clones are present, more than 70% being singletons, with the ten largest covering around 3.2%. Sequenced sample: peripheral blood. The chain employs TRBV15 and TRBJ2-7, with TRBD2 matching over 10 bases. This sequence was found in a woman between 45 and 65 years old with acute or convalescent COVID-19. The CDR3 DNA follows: TGTGCCACCAGCCGGGAACTTCTAGCGGGAGTGCACGAGCAGTACTTC. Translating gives CATSRELLAGVHEQYF.